The 30 T cell receptor beta chains given below trace back to one sample, sequenced in a study of blood T cell repertoires in COVID-19 (dated by TCRdb to 2018 to 2021). The library was obtained by the immunoSEQ multiplex PCR assay. Here the immuneACCESS table is served through TCRdb, limited to in-frame sequences with V and J called. Missing clones are a known gap in these copies; in checked studies unresolved V genes cover under half, and the rest lacks a known reason. The sample table records about 340,000 clones; around four fifths of these occur just once. The ten top clones hold 3% of the sample. The sample consisted of peripheral blood. The receptors were sampled from a man aged 25-45 years with active or convalescent COVID-19.

The V and J genes are TRBV4-2 and TRBJ1-4; 12 positions agree with TRBD1. Trimming cost V 2 bases and J 5 bases; bases outside gene matches: 6. The CDR3 consists of 17 residues. Germline V gene sequence: CDR1 LGHNA, CDR2 YNFKEQ. The CDR3 sequence: CASSQSGQGAGNEKLFF. The CDR3 nucleotides read TGTGCCAGCAGCCAATCGGGACAGGGGGCAGGGAATGAAAAACTGTTTTTT.

At least ten counts were recorded for this clone. The chain joins TRBV9 to TRBJ1-6; D gene uncertain. The germline CDR1 and CDR2 sequences are SGDLS and YYNGEE. Trimming removed 4 bases at V and 9 bases at J, with 11 bases between. The CDR3 contains 13 residues. CDR3 nucleotide sequence: TGTGCCAGCAGCCCTGGGGAGGGTTCACCCCTCCACTTT. Protein: CASSPGEGSPLHF. Full variable domain (rest looked up from reference TRBV9 and TRBJ1-6): DSGVTQTPKHLITATGQRVTLRCSPRSGDLSVYWYQQSLDQGLQFLIQYYNGEERAKGNILERFSAQQFPDLHSELNLSSLELGDSALYFCASSPGEGSPLHFGNGTRLTVT.

The rearrangement uses TRBV28 and TRBJ2-1, with 10 bases matching TRBD1. Germline CDR1 MDHEN, CDR2 SYDVKM. The CDR3 is 17 residues long. The J segment lost 3 bases and the V segment lost 7 bases, leaving 12 bases of the junction unmatched. In DNA form, the CDR3 reads TGTGCCAGCAACTCTCCCTGGGGACAGGGGAGCTACAATGAGCAGTTCTTC. This sequence encodes CASNSPWGQGSYNEQFF.

V is TRBV4-3 and J is TRBJ1-1; D is undetermined. Germline V gene sequence: CDR1 LGHNA, CDR2 YSLEER. This CDR3 is 14 amino acids long. V was pared by 4 bases and J by 1 base, with 10 bases between. The CDR3 loop reads CASSPVTGNTEAFF. The CDR3, as DNA: TGCGCCAGCAGCCCGGTCACGGGGAACACTGAAGCTTTCTTT.

This chain joins TRBV11-3 and TRBJ2-3; 10 nucleotides agree with TRBD1. Germline CDR1 is SGHNT and CDR2 is YENEEA. J was trimmed by 10 bases and V by 0 bases; bases with no gene match: 7. CDR3 size: 15 residues. The CDR3 is CASSLDGTGVTPQYF. The CDR3 nucleotides read TGTGCCAGCAGCTTAGATGGGACAGGGGTCACTCCGCAGTATTTT.

In DNA form, the CDR3 reads TGTGCCAGCAGCTTATTTGGGGGGGAGACCCAGTACTTC. It encodes CASSLFGGETQYF. V is TRBV11-3 and J is TRBJ2-5; TRBD2 is a possible D gene (6 bases). Per germline, CDR1 SGHNT and CDR2 YENEEA. The CDR3 is made up of 13 amino acids. V lost 2 bases and J lost 5, with 9 bases in between.

The genes are TRBV10-3 and TRBJ2-7, with 7 bases lining up with TRBD2. The trim removed 5 bases at V and 0 bases at J, leaving 4 bases unmatched. The CDR3 loop spans 14 amino acids. Per germline, CDR1 ENHRY and CDR2 SYGVKD. The CDR3 DNA reads as TGTGCCATCAGTACCGGCGGGGGCTCCTACGAGCAGTACTTC. Translated: CAISTGGGSYEQYF.

The rearrangement links TRBV4-2 to TRBJ1-2, with 8 positions matching TRBD1. J lost 0 bases, V lost 3 bases, and 6 bases had no gene match. Germline V gene sequence: CDR1 LGHNA, CDR2 YNFKEQ. The CDR3 is 16 residues long. The CDR3: CASSQTGVGANYGYTF. The CDR3 DNA reads TGTGCCAGCAGCCAGACAGGGGTAGGGGCTAACTATGGCTACACCTTC.

V is TRBV19 and J is TRBJ1-6; no clear D. This CDR3 spans 17 amino acids. Germline V gene data show CDR1 as LNHDA and CDR2 as SQIVND (reference sequence). V lost 3 bases and J lost 1, with 13 bases in between. The CDR3 region has the DNA TGTGCCAGTAGTATGCCGGCGGGGATGTCCTATAATTCACCCCTCCACTTT. This translates into CASSMPAGMSYNSPLHF.

This chain links TRBV7-9 with TRBJ2-5; the match to TRBD2 covers 9 bases. CDR1 is SEHNR, CDR2 FQNEAQ, per germline (reference sequence). The CDR3 is 19 residues long. V was pared by 1 base and J by 2 bases, with 14 bases of the junction left unmatched. CDR3 in amino acids: CASSLEDLFWRGGQETQYF. The CDR3 DNA reads as TGTGCCAGCAGCTTAGAAGATTTGTTCTGGCGGGGGGGGCAAGAGACCCAGTACTTC. Full variable domain (rest looked up from reference TRBV7-9 and TRBJ2-5): DTGVSQNPRHKITKRGQNVTFRCDPISEHNRLYWYRQTLGQGPEFLTYFQNEAQLEKSRLLSDRFSAERPKGSFSTLEIQRTEQGDSAMYLCASSLEDLFWRGGQETQYFGPGTRLLVL.

The V gene is TRBV7-5, the J gene TRBJ1-5; the listed D gene, TRBD1, was not tested against the DNA. TRBV7-5 is marked as a pseudogene. The CDR3 spans 14 residues. In DNA form, the CDR3 reads TGTGTCAGAAGCTCACGCCGAGACAGGCTATTCCAGCATTTT. It encodes CVRSSRRDRLFQHF.

This chain joins TRBV5-3 and TRBJ1-4, with 9 bases matching TRBD1. TRBV5-3 is an ORF, and what it does is uncertain. Unmatched junction bases numbered 12, after V lost 3 bases and J lost 3 bases. The CDR3 length is 18 residues. The CDR3 loop is CARSWDHRGRGSNEKLFF. Here the CDR3 DNA reads TGTGCCAGAAGCTGGGATCACAGGGGGCGCGGATCTAATGAAAAACTGTTTTTT.

This chain links TRBV6-5 with TRBJ1-1; D gene ambiguous. CDR1 MNHEY and CDR2 SVGAGI come from the germline V gene. The V gene lost 4 bases and the J gene lost 4 bases, with 16 bases spanning the gap. The CDR3 sequence is 15 residues long. The CDR3 sequence is CASSSSTARGTEAFF. The CDR3, as DNA: TGTGCCAGCAGTTCTTCCACCGCGCGGGGCACTGAAGCTTTCTTT.

The chain employs TRBV7-6 and TRBJ2-2, with 11 bases that match TRBD2. CDR1 is SGHVS, CDR2 FNYEAQ, per germline. CDR3 size: 18 residues. With 5 bases clipped from V and 4 bases from J, the junction kept 12 bases outside the gene matches. CDR3 sequence: CASSRQIAGGPGTGELFF. The CDR3 bases are TGTGCCAGCAGCCGTCAAATAGCGGGGGGGCCGGGCACCGGGGAGCTGTTTTTT.

This clone was observed once. The chain employs TRBV7-2 and TRBJ2-1; tentatively, D is TRBD2 (7 bases). V lost 5 bases and J lost 4, with 12 bases in between. CDR1 is SGHTA, CDR2 FQGNSA, per germline. This CDR3 comprises 14 residues. The CDR3 DNA follows: TGTGCCAGCAGCCCCGGGGGGCAATACAATGAGCAGTTCTTC. Residues: CASSPGGQYNEQFF.

CDR3 region: CASSQGEPSGRNWYEQYF. In nucleotides, the CDR3 is TGCGCCAGCAGCCAAGGCGAGCCTAGCGGGAGGAATTGGTACGAGCAGTACTTC. V is TRBV4-1 and J is TRBJ2-7; 11 bases are shared with TRBD2. In germline, CDR1 is MGHRA, CDR2 YSYEKL. The CDR3 is made up of 18 amino acids. The ends lost 1 base at V and 4 bases at J; junction bases unmatched: 12.

The chain has TRBV7-8 and TRBJ2-2; D possibly corresponds to TRBD2 (6 bases). The CDR3 length is 13 residues. Looked up from germline, CDR1 is SGHVS and CDR2 is FQNEAQ. Trimming shortened V by 6 bases and J by 1 base, and 6 bases separated the two germline ends. The CDR3 DNA reads as TGTGCCAGCAGGGGGGGGAACACCGGGGAGCTGTTTTTT. Protein product: CASRGGNTGELFF.

The chain is built from TRBV7-9 and TRBJ2-3; D ambiguous. The CDR3 is 12 amino acids. Trimming pared 5 bases from V and 6 bases from J, leaving 9 bases between. Germline V gene data show CDR1 as SEHNR and CDR2 as FQNEAQ (reference sequence). This CDR3 reads CASSRVADTQYF. CDR3 in DNA: TGTGCCAGCAGCCGAGTAGCCGATACGCAGTATTTT.

The CDR3 protein is CASSFTGGWNSPLHF. For the CDR3, the DNA is TGCGCCAGCAGCTTTACAGGGGGTTGGAATTCACCCCTCCACTTT. This chain joins TRBV5-1 and TRBJ1-6, with 8 positions matching TRBD1. The V segment lost 2 bases and the J segment 7 bases; nucleotides outside the gene matches: 5. Germline-derived CDR1 and CDR2 are SGHRS and YFSETQ. This CDR3 contains 15 residues.

The chain carries TRBV6-4 and TRBJ2-1; TRBD1 might be the D (5 bases). This CDR3 is built from 15 residues. Trimming took 8 bases from V and 0 from J, leaving 14 bases between them. CDR1 and CDR2 (germline): MRHNA, SNTAGT. The CDR3: CASAEDTSSYNEQFF. The CDR3 DNA sequence: TGTGCCAGCGCCGAGGACACGAGCTCCTACAATGAGCAGTTCTTC.

The chain recombines TRBV4-2 with TRBJ1-2; 12 bases match TRBD1. CDR3 size: 14 residues. Germline CDR1 LGHNA, CDR2 YNFKEQ. The J segment lost 8 bases and the V segment lost 4 bases, leaving 5 bases of the junction unmatched. CDR3 loop: CASSLRGQGAGYTF. CDR3 nucleotides: TGTGCCAGCAGCCTACGGGGACAGGGGGCGGGCTACACCTTC.

The rearrangement joins TRBV5-4 to TRBJ2-2; tentatively, D is TRBD2 (6 bases). Germline loops: CDR1 SGHNT, CDR2 YYREEE (reference sequence). Between the trimmed V and J ends, which lost 6 bases and 3 bases, there was a span of 6 bases. The CDR3 contains 12 residues. CDR3 coding DNA: TGTGCCAGCAAGCGGGACACCGGGGAGCTGTTTTTT. It encodes CASKRDTGELFF. Full variable domain (rest looked up from reference TRBV5-4 and TRBJ2-2): ETGVTQSPTHLIKTRGQQVTLRCSSQSGHNTVSWYQQALGQGPQFIFQYYREEENGRGNFPPRFSGLQFPNYSSELNVNALELDDSALYLCASKRDTGELFFGEGSRLTVL.

The gene calls are TRBV24-1 and TRBJ1-5, with 7 bases that match TRBD1. CDR1 KGHDR and CDR2 SFDVKD come from the germline V gene. The CDR3 is 16 residues long. With V trimmed by 5 bases and J by 0 bases, 6 bases remained unmatched. The CDR3 DNA follows: TGTGCCACCAGTGGGACACAGGGGTTTAGCAATCAGCCCCAGCATTTT. Translated, it gives CATSGTQGFSNQPQHF.

The chain uses TRBV21-1 and TRBJ1-4. TRBV21-1 is annotated as a pseudogene. The CDR3 is made up of 17 amino acids. CDR3 nucleotides: TGTGCCCGACACAATAGGGGGGGGCCGCTTTATAATGAAAAACTGTTTTTT. Translation gives CARHNRGGPLYNEKLFF.

This clone was seen only once. This rearrangement joins TRBV7-3 to TRBJ2-3; the match to TRBD2 covers 8 bases. This CDR3 spans 15 amino acids. V trimming: 4 bases; J trimming: 1 base; junction bases outside the gene matches: 4. Looked up from germline, CDR1 is SGHTA and CDR2 is FQGTGA. CDR3 loop: CASSSPGGGTDTQYF. The DNA of the CDR3 is TGTGCCAGCAGCTCCCCGGGGGGGGGCACAGATACGCAGTATTTT.

The chain links TRBV29-1 to TRBJ2-3; 8 positions match TRBD2. There are 13 residues in the CDR3. Germline assignment: CDR1 SQVTM and CDR2 ANQGSEA. V trimming: 4 bases; J trimming: 1 base; junction bases outside the gene matches: 1. CDR3 amino acids: CSVVLAGTDTQYF. The DNA for the CDR3 is TGCAGCGTTGTACTAGCGGGCACAGATACGCAGTATTTT.

The chain employs TRBV5-8 and TRBJ1-5, with 9 nucleotides matching TRBD1. The ends lost 2 bases at V and 4 bases at J; junction bases unmatched: 10. This CDR3 is 17 amino acids long. Germline-derived CDR1 and CDR2 are SGHTS and YDEGEE. This CDR3 reads CASSFSTGGLVNQPQHF. The CDR3 DNA sequence: TGTGCCAGCAGCTTTAGTACAGGGGGCCTTGTAAATCAGCCCCAGCATTTT.

V is TRBV4-2 and J is TRBJ2-3, with 8 bases lining up with TRBD2. Unmatched junction bases numbered 2, after V lost 1 base and J lost 2 bases. This CDR3 is built from 15 residues. CDR1 LGHNA and CDR2 YNFKEQ come from the germline V gene. CDR3 DNA: TGTGCCAGCAGCCAAGTTAGCGGGGTCACAGATACGCAGTATTTT. It translates to CASSQVSGVTDTQYF.

This chain uses TRBV3-1 (or the pseudogene TRBV3-2) with TRBJ2-1; 9 bases match TRBD1. Per germline, CDR1 LGHDT and CDR2 YNNKEL (reference sequence). The CDR3 sequence is 20 residues long. J lost 6 bases, V lost 4 bases, and 22 bases had no gene match. CDR3: CASSPRSRSLGQGSINEQFF. DNA for the CDR3: TGTGCCAGCAGCCCAAGATCAAGGAGTCTGGGACAGGGAAGTATCAATGAGCAGTTCTTC.

The rearrangement joins TRBV4-2 to TRBJ1-3; 8 nucleotides agree with TRBD1. The V gene's germline CDR1 is LGHNA and CDR2 YNFKEQ. The CDR3 spans 15 residues. J lost 0 bases, V lost 4 bases, and 2 bases had no gene match. Here the CDR3 DNA reads TGTGCCAGCAGCCGCGACAGGGGCTCTGGAAACACCATATATTTT. This codes for CASSRDRGSGNTIYF.